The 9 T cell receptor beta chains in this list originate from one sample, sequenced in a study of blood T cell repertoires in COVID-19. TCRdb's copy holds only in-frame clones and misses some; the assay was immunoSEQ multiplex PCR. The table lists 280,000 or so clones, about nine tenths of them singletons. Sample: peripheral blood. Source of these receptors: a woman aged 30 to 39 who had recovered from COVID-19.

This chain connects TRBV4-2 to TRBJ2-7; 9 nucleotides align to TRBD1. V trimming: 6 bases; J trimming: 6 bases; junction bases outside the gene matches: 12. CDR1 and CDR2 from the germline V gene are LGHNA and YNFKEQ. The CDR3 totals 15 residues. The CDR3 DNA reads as TGTGCCAGCAGGCTCCTGGGACAGGGAGTGAGCGAGCAGTACTTC. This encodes CASRLLGQGVSEQYF.

The CDR3 region is CASSLGENEKLFF. CDR3 in DNA: TGTGCCAGCAGCCTCGGAGAGAATGAAAAACTGTTTTTT. The rearrangement uses TRBV12-3 or TRBV12-4 and TRBJ1-4; D unresolved. The V end lost 6 bases, the J end lost 5 bases, and 10 bases lay between the germline ends. The CDR3 extends over 13 amino acids.

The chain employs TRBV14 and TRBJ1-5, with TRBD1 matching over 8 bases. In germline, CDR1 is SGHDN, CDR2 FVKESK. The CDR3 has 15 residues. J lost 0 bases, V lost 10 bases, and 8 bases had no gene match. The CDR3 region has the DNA TGTGCCAAGAGACAGGGGTTTGATAGCAATCAGCCCCAGCATTTT. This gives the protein CAKRQGFDSNQPQHF.

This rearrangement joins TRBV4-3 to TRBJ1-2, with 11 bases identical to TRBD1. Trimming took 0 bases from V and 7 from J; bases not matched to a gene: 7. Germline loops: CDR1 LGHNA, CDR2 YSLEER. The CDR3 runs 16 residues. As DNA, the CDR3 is TGCGCCAGCAGCCAAGACGCTGGACAGGGGGCTTTTGGCTACACCTTC. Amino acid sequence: CASSQDAGQGAFGYTF.

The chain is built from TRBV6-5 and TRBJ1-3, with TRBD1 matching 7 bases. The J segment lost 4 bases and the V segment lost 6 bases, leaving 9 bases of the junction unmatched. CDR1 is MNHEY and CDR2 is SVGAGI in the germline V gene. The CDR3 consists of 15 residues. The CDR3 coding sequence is TGTGCCAGCAGCGCCGGGACAGCTTGGGGAAACACCATATATTTT. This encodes CASSAGTAWGNTIYF.

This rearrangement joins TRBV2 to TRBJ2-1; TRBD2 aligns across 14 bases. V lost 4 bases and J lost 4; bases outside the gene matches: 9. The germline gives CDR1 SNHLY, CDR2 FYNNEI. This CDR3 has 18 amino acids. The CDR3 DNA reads TGTGCCAGCAGTGTAACCGGGACTAGCGGGGGAGTGTACAATGAGCAGTTCTTC. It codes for CASSVTGTSGGVYNEQFF.

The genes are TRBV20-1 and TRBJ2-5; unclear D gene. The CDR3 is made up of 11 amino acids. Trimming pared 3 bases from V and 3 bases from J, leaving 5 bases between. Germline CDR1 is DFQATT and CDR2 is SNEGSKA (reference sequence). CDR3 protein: CSARSEETQYF. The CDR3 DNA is TGCAGTGCTAGGTCGGAAGAGACCCAGTACTTC.

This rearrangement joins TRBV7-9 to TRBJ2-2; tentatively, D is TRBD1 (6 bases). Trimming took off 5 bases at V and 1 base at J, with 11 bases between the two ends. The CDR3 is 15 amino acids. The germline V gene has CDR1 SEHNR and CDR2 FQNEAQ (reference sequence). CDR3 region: CASSQPGQNTGELFF. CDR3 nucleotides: TGTGCCAGCAGCCAGCCGGGACAGAACACCGGGGAGCTGTTTTTT.

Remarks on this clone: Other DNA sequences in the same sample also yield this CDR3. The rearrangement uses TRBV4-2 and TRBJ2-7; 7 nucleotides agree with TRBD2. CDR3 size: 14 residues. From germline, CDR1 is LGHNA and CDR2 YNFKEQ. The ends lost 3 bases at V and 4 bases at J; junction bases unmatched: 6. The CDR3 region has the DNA TGTGCCAGCAGCCAGGGGGGGTACGGGTACGAGCAGTACTTC. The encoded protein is CASSQGGYGYEQYF.